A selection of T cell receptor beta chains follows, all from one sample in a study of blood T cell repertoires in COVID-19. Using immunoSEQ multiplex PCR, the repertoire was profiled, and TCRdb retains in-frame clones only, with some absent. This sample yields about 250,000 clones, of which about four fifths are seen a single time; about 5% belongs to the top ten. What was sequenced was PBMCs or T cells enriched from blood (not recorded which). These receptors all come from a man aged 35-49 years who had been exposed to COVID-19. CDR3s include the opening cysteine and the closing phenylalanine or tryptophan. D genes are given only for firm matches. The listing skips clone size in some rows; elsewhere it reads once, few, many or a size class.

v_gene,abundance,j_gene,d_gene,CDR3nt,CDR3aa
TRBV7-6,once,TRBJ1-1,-,TGTGCCAGCAGCTTATACCTCCTTGGGGGCTTTACTGAAGCTTTCTTT,CASSLYLLGGFTEAFF
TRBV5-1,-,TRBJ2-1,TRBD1,TGCGCCAGTCTGCCGGGACAGGAGTACAATGAGCAGTTCTTC,CASLPGQEYNEQFF
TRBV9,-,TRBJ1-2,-,TGTGCCAGCAGCTACGACAGTTCAAACTATGGCTACACCTTC,CASSYDSSNYGYTF
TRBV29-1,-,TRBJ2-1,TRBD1,TGCAGCGTTGGCCTTTGGGGCAGGGGGCAAGGGGATGAGCAGTTCTTC,CSVGLWGRGQGDEQFF
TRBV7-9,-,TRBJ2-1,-,TGTGCCAGCAGCTTCACAGGGAACCCACACAATGAGCAGTTCTTC,CASSFTGNPHNEQFF
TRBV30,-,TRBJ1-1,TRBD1,TGTGCTTGGAGACGAGGGGGCCGGGGCACTGAAGCTTTCTTT,CAWRRGGRGTEAFF
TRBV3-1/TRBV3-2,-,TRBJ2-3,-,TGTGCCAGCAGCCAGGGCTCTATTCCCACAGATACGCAGTATTTT,CASSQGSIPTDTQYF
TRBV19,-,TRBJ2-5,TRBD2,TGTGCCAGTAGTTCGGGACTAGCGGAGCCAACCTCTCGGGCCCAGTACTTC,CASSSGLAEPTSRAQYF
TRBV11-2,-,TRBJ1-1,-,TGTGCCAGCAGCTTAGTACCCGGGGTCGGCACTGAAGCTTTCTTT,CASSLVPGVGTEAFF
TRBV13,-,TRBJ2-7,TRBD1,TGTGCCAGCAGCCTTCGACAGGGGCCTTTAATGTACGAGCAGTACTTC,CASSLRQGPLMYEQYF
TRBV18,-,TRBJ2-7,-,TGTGCCAGCTCAACCACTCTAGGATACGAGCAGTACTTC,CASSTTLGYEQYF